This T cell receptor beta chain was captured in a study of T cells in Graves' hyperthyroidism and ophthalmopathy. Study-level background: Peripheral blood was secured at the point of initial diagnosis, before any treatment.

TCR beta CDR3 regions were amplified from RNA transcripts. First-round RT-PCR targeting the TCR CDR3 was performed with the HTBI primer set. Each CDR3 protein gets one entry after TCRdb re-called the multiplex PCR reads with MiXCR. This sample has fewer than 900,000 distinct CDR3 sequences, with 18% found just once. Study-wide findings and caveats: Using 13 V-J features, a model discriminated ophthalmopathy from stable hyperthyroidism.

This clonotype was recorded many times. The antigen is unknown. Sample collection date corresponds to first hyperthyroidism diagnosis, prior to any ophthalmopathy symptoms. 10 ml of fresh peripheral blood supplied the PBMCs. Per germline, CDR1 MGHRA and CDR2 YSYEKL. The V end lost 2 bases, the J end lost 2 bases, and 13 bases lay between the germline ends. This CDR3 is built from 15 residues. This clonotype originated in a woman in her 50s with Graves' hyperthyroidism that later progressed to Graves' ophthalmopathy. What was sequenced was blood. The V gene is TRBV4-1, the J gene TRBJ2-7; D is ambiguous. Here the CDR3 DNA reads TGCGCCAGCAGCCAACAGACAACGTCTCCCTACGAGCAGTACTTC. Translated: CASSQQTTSPYEQYF.